Listed below are T cell receptor beta chains from one sample, sequenced in a study of graft-versus-host responses after intestinal transplantation. Libraries were prepared by immunoSEQ multiplex PCR; TCRdb keeps only in-frame clonotypes and omits some of them. The sample contains about 120,000 clones, 95% of which appear only once. Which antigens these TCRs recognize remains unknown. The starting material was unstimulated CD8+ T cells sorted from spleen or lymph node cells, obtained before intestinal transplant. These TCRs come from a human donor who received an intestinal transplant. Both conserved end residues are part of each CDR3. The D gene is left open where the match is weak.

TRBV27	.	.	CASSLTGLTYEQYF
TRBV7-3	TRBD1	TRBJ2-1	CASSLNGQVGNNEQFF
TRBV10-2	.	TRBJ2-1	CASRGTYNEQFF
TRBV4-1	.	TRBJ2-1	CASSHPGNEQFF
TRBV14	.	TRBJ1-4	CASSQARGSNEKLFF
TRBV30	.	TRBJ1-2	CAYRAYGYTF
TRBV7-9	.	TRBJ2-1	CASSLLGPIYNEQFF
TRBV5-8	TRBD2	TRBJ2-7	CASSPGGESGNEQYF
TRBV28	.	TRBJ2-2	CASSFLNTGELFF
TRBV12-5	.	TRBJ2-5	CASGLVLRETQYF
TRBV27	.	TRBJ2-7	CASSLISSLHEQYF
TRBV7-9	.	TRBJ2-5	CASSLVQVLETQYF
TRBV4-1	.	TRBJ2-7	CASSQDPSGPEQYF
TRBV28	TRBD1	.	CASSSRTGGSYEQYF
TRBV6-5	TRBD2	TRBJ2-1	CASSRAGGAYNEQFF
TRBV5-6	.	TRBJ2-7	CASKPSGTYYEQYF
TRBV4-1	.	TRBJ2-7	CASSQEGREQYF
TRBV19	TRBD1	TRBJ2-7	CASSMGTGTEQYF
TRBV5-1	TRBD1	TRBJ2-4	CASSLRTGGIIQYF
TRBV11-3	.	TRBJ2-1	CASSLRGFDEQFF
TRBV5-6	.	.	CASSLNPQDEQYF
TRBV4-3	.	TRBJ2-7	CASSQDIALYEQYF
TRBV28	.	TRBJ2-2	CASNEEAERTGELFF
TRBV9	.	TRBJ1-2	CASSPIQERIYGYTF